This T cell receptor (beta chain) stems from a study of untreated major depressive disorder. Study outcomes and limitations: CD4+ T cells from depressed patients used TRBV05-01 (Vbeta 5.1) more often than controls. Three preselected Vbeta families were the sole sequencing comparisons. Private clones made up every subject's top five TRBV05-01 clones.

On this clone itself: Its antigen is unidentified.

This CDR3 contains 15 residues. Germline V gives CDR1 SNHLY, CDR2 FYNNEI. The ends were cut back, 5 bases at V and 6 bases at J, with 18 bases in the middle. TCRdb's table, derived via immunoSEQ multiplex PCR, lists solely in-frame clones and lacks some. Of roughly 17,000 clones listed, roughly nine tenths are singletons. The V call is TRBV2, the J call TRBJ2-3; TRBD2 might be the D (6 bases). The sequenced sample was CD4+ T cells from PBMCs. The sequence was collected from a woman aged 40-49 years with major depressive disorder. The DNA of the CDR3 is TGTGCCAGCAGTCCCGCGGCGGGGCCTGGGGATACGCAGTATTTT. It encodes CASSPAAGPGDTQYF.